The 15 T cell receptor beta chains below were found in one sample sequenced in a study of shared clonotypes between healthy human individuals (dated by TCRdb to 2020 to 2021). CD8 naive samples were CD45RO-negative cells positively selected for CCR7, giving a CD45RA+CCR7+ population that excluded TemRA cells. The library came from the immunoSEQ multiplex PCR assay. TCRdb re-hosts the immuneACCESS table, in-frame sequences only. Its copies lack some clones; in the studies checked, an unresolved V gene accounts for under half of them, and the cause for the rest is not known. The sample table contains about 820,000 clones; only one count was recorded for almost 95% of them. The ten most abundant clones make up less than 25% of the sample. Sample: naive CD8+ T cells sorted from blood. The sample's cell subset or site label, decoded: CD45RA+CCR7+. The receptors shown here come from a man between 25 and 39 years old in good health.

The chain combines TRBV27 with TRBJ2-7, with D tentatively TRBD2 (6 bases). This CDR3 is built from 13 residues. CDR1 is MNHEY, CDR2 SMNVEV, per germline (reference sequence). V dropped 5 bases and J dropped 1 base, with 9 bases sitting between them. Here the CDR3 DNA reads TGTGCCAGCAGTGGAGGGCTATCCTACGAGCAGTACTTC. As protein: CASSGGLSYEQYF.

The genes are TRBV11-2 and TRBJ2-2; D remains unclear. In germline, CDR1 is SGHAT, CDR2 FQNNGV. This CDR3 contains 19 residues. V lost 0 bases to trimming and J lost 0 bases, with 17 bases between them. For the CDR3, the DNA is TGTGCCAGCAGCTTAGATTTAGATGCGCCAGTGGCGAACACCGGGGAGCTGTTTTTT. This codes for CASSLDLDAPVANTGELFF.

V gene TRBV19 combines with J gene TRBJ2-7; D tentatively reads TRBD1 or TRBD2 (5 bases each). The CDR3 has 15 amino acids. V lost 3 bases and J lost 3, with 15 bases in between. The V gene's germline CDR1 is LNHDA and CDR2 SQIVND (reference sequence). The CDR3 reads CASSIRGRSLYEQYF. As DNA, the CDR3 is TGTGCCAGTAGTATTCGGGGACGGAGCCTCTACGAGCAGTACTTC.

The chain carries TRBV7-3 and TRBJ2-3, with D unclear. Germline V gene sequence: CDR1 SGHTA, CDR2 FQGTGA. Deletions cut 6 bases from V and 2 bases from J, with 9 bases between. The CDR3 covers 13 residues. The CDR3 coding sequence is TGTGCCAGCAGTGCCAGCCTCACAGATACGCAGTATTTT. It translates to CASSASLTDTQYF.

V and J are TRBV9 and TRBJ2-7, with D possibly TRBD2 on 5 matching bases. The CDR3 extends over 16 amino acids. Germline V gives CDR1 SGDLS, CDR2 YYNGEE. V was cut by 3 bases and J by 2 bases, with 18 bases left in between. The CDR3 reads CASSAGGGEVAYEQYF. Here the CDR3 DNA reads TGTGCCAGCAGCGCCGGAGGTGGTGAGGTTGCCTACGAGCAGTACTTC.

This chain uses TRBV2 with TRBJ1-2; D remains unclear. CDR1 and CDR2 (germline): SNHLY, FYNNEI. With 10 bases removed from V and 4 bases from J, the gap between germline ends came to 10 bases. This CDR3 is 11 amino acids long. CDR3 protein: CATSDFYGYTF. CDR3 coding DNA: TGTGCCACCTCGGACTTCTATGGCTACACCTTC.

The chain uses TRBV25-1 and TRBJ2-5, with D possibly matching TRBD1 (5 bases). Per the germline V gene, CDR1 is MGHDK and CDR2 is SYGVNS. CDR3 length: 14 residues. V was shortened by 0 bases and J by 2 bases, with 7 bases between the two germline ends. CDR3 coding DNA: TGTGCCAGCAGTGAATATCAGGGACAAGAGACCCAGTACTTC. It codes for CASSEYQGQETQYF.

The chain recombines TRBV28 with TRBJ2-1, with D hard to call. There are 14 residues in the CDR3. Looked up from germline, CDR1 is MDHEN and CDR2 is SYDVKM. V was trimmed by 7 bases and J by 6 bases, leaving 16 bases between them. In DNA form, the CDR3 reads TGTGCCAGCAATCAATACCCTTGGGGCAATGAGCAGTTCTTC. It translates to CASNQYPWGNEQFF.

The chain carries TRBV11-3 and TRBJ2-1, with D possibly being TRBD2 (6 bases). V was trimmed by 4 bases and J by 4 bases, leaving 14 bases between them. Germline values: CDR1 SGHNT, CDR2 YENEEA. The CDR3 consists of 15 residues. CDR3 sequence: CASSSGDSGYNEQFF. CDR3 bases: TGTGCCAGCAGCTCGGGGGATAGCGGATACAATGAGCAGTTCTTC.

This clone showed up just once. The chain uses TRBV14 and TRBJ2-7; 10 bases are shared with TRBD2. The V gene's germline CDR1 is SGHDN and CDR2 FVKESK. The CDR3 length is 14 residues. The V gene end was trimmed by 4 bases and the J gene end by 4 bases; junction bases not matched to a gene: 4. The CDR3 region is CASSPGLAVYEQYF. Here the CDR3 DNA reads TGTGCCAGCAGCCCCGGACTAGCGGTTTACGAGCAGTACTTC.

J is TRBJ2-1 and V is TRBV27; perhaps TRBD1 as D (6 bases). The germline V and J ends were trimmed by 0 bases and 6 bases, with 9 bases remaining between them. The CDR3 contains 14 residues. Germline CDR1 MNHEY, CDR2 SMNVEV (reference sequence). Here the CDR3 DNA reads TGTGCCAGCAGTTTATCGATGGGGGCCAATGAGCAGTTCTTC. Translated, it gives CASSLSMGANEQFF.

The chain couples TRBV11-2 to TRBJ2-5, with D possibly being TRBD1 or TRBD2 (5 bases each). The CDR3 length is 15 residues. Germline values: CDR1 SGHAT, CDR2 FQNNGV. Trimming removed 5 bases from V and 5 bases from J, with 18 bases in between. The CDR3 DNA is TGTGCCAGCAGCACAAGGACCCGAGGGACCGAGACCCAGTACTTC. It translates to CASSTRTRGTETQYF.

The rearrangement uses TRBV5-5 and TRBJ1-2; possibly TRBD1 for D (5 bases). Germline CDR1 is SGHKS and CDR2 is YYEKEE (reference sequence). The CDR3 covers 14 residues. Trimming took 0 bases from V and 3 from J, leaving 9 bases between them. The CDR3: CASSLEGDHYGYTF. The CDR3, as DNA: TGTGCCAGCAGCTTGGAAGGGGATCACTATGGCTACACCTTC.

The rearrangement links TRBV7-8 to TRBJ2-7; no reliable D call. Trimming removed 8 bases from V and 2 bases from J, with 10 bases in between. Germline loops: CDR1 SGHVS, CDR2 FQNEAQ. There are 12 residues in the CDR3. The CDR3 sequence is CASQPYPYEQYF. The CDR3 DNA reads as TGTGCCAGCCAGCCATACCCCTACGAGCAGTACTTC.

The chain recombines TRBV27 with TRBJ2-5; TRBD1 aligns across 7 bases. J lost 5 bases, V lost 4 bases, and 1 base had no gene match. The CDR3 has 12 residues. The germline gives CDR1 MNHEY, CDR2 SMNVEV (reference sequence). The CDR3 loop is CASSYRGETQYF. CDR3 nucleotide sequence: TGTGCCAGCAGTTACAGGGGTGAGACCCAGTACTTC.